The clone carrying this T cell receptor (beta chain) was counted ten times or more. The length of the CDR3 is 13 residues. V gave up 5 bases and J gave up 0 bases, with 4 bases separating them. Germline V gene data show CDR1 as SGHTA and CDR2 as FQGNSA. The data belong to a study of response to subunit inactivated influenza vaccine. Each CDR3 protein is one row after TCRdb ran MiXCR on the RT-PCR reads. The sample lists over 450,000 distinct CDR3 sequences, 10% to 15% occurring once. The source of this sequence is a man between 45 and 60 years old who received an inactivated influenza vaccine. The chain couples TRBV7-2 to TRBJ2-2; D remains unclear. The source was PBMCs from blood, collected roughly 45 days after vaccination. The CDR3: CASSAANTGELFF. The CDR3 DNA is TGTGCCAGCAGCGCGGCGAACACCGGGGAGCTGTTTTTT.